These 21 T cell receptor beta chains originate from one sample sequenced in a study of Ad26.COV2.S vaccination and SARS-CoV-2 variants. Treatment defined: 19 received Ad26.COV2.S at low or high dose, single or two shots; about 5 received placebo; per-sample allocation not given. Samples were taken on day 63 after the first vaccine or placebo injection. Measured with immunoSEQ multiplex PCR; TCRdb has only the in-frame clones, and not every one. The profile covers about 470,000 clones, with 90% appearing a single time and around 4.2% taken by the ten largest. The specimen was peripheral blood, collected in a trial of Ad26.COV2.S vaccine versus placebo. The receptor set was obtained from a person aged 18-60 years who received the Ad26.COV2.S COVID-19 vaccine or a placebo.

The chain couples TRBV2 to TRBJ2-1, with 8 bases lining up with TRBD2. V trimming: 5 bases; J trimming: 2 bases; junction bases outside the gene matches: 5. CDR3 length: 15 residues. CDR1 SNHLY and CDR2 FYNNEI come from the germline V gene. CDR3 in DNA: TGTGCCAGCAGTTCCAAGCGGGAGACCTACAATGAGCAGTTCTTC. Translating gives CASSSKRETYNEQFF.

V usage is TRBV11-2 and J usage is TRBJ1-2, with 11 positions matching TRBD1. Germline values: CDR1 SGHAT, CDR2 FQNNGV. Germline trimming cut 6 bases from V and 5 bases from J; bases unmatched to any gene: 5. CDR3 length: 14 residues. DNA of the CDR3: TGTGCCAGCAGTGGACAGGGGGCGCATTATGGCTACACCTTC. Translated, it gives CASSGQGAHYGYTF.

The chain has TRBV7-9 and TRBJ1-5, with a tentative D call TRBD1 (6 bases). Trimming took 3 bases from V and 7 from J, leaving 10 bases between them. The germline V gene has CDR1 SEHNR and CDR2 FQNEAQ (reference sequence). There are 13 residues in the CDR3. In nucleotides, the CDR3 is TGTGCCAGCAGCTTGTCGGGGGGCCAGCCCCAGCATTTT. The encoded protein is CASSLSGGQPQHF.

This clone was observed once. J is TRBJ2-1 and V is TRBV27; 13 bases align to TRBD2. The CDR3 length is 15 residues. V dropped 6 bases and J dropped 5; count of bases not matched to a gene: 4. Germline V gene data show CDR1 as MNHEY and CDR2 as SMNVEV (reference sequence). This chain's CDR3 is CASRRLAGGNNEQFF. CDR3 nucleotide sequence: TGTGCCAGCAGGAGACTAGCGGGAGGAAACAATGAGCAGTTCTTC.

The rearrangement uses TRBV10-3 and TRBJ2-1; 8 bases match TRBD1. Germline loops: CDR1 ENHRY, CDR2 SYGVKD. The CDR3 is 14 residues long. Trimming took 5 bases from V and 3 from J; bases not matched to a gene: 3. CDR3: CAISPTGGYNEQFF. The CDR3 DNA sequence: TGTGCCATCAGTCCTACAGGGGGCTACAATGAGCAGTTCTTC.

This clone was observed a single time. This chain connects TRBV28 to TRBJ2-7; TRBD1 matches at 11 bases. The CDR3 sequence is 17 residues long. Per the germline V gene, CDR1 is MDHEN and CDR2 is SYDVKM. Trimming took 3 bases from V and 3 from J; bases not matched to a gene: 10. CDR3 coding DNA: TGTGCCAGCAGTTTTCCTCCCCGGGACAGGGGGTTCTACGAGCAGTACTTC. Translated, it gives CASSFPPRDRGFYEQYF.

The V call is TRBV6-5, the J call TRBJ1-5; TRBD1 might be the D (5 bases). CDR1 and CDR2 (germline): MNHEY, SVGAGI. The CDR3 has 15 amino acids. V lost 5 bases to trimming and J lost 6 bases, with 17 bases between them. The CDR3, as DNA: TGTGCCAGCAGTCGGACACCCTCAATTGGTCAGCCCCAGCATTTT. Residues: CASSRTPSIGQPQHF.

The J gene is TRBJ2-1, the V gene TRBV5-1; D call uncertain. CDR3 length: 11 residues. V lost 3 bases and J lost 4, with 2 bases in between. The germline CDR1 and CDR2 sequences are SGHRS and YFSETQ. CDR3: CASSSYNEQFF. CDR3 in DNA: TGCGCCAGCAGCTCGTACAATGAGCAGTTCTTC.

The chain combines TRBV3-1 (or the pseudogene TRBV3-2) with TRBJ2-2, with D tentatively TRBD1 (6 bases). The CDR3 consists of 13 residues. CDR1 and CDR2 from the germline V gene are LGHDT and YNNKEL (reference sequence). Trimming removed 4 bases at V and 6 bases at J, with 9 bases between. In DNA, the CDR3 is TGTGCCAGCAGCCCTACAGGGTCCGGGGAGCTGTTTTTT. This encodes CASSPTGSGELFF.

This clone occurred once. The CDR3 is CASRTQTESDTQYF. The CDR3 DNA is TGTGCCAGCAGAACCCAGACCGAGTCAGATACGCAGTATTTT. The J gene is TRBJ2-3, the V gene TRBV7-9; no reliable D call. The CDR3 sequence is 14 residues long. Germline CDR1 reads SEHNR; CDR2 reads FQNEAQ (reference sequence). V lost 6 bases and J lost 4, with 14 bases in between.

This clone was seen just once. This chain links TRBV4-3 with TRBJ2-7, with 9 bases identical to TRBD2. The CDR3 runs to 14 residues. Germline loops: CDR1 LGHNA, CDR2 YSLEER. The trim removed 4 bases at V and 7 bases at J, leaving 8 bases unmatched. CDR3 protein: CASSPGGGAREQYF. CDR3 DNA sequence: TGCGCCAGCAGCCCGGGCGGGGGGGCGAGGGAGCAGTACTTC.

The V call is TRBV28, the J call TRBJ1-1, with D unresolved. Germline V gene data show CDR1 as MDHEN and CDR2 as SYDVKM. The CDR3 is 14 residues long. Trimming left V 4 bases short and J 1 base short, with 10 bases between. In DNA, the CDR3 is TGTGCCAGCAGTTCCCTCGACACGAACACTGAAGCTTTCTTT. Translation: CASSSLDTNTEAFF.

The chain links TRBV11-1 to TRBJ1-1; D gene uncertain. The ends were cut back, 4 bases at V and 6 bases at J, with 12 bases in the middle. The germline V gene has CDR1 SGHAT and CDR2 FQDESV (reference sequence). This CDR3 spans 13 amino acids. CDR3 protein: CASSSHLGSEAFF. The CDR3 nucleotides read TGTGCCAGCAGCTCCCACCTGGGATCTGAAGCTTTCTTT.

CDR3 bases: TGTGCCAGCAGCTTTGGAGGAAAGAACACCGGGGAGCTGTTTTTT. Translation gives CASSFGGKNTGELFF. The chain uses TRBV11-3 and TRBJ2-2, with D perhaps matching TRBD2 (5 bases). The V end was cut by 3 bases, the J end by 1 base, with 9 bases between. CDR1 and CDR2 from the germline V gene are SGHNT and YENEEA. This CDR3 contains 15 residues.

The V and J genes are TRBV27 and TRBJ2-7, with D maybe TRBD1 (6 bases). The V end was cut by 2 bases, the J end by 6 bases, with 11 bases between. This CDR3 region has 13 residues. Looked up from germline, CDR1 is MNHEY and CDR2 is SMNVEV (reference sequence). The CDR3 region is CASSLDRRGEQYF. CDR3 nucleotide sequence: TGTGCCAGCAGTTTAGACCGCAGGGGCGAGCAGTACTTC.

For this clone: Different DNA sequences within this sample yield the same CDR3. The CDR3 DNA reads TGTGCCAGCAGCTTACGGGGGCATGGCTACACCTTC. This encodes CASSLRGHGYTF. The chain joins TRBV7-9 to TRBJ1-2, with D possibly being TRBD1 (6 bases). CDR1 is SEHNR, CDR2 FQNEAQ, per germline (reference sequence). Between the trimmed V and J ends, which lost 2 bases and 6 bases, there was a span of 7 bases. CDR3 length: 12 amino acids.

The V gene is TRBV11-2, the J gene TRBJ2-5; 12 positions agree with TRBD2. V shed 1 base and J 0 bases; nucleotides not matched to a gene: 9. CDR3 length: 19 residues. The germline CDR1 and CDR2 sequences are SGHAT and FQNNGV. The DNA of the CDR3 is TGTGCCAGCAGCTTAGGGCGGTCTAGCGGGAGGGTGGACCAAGAGACCCAGTACTTC. It translates to CASSLGRSSGRVDQETQYF.

The chain has TRBV28 and TRBJ2-2; 8 nucleotides agree with TRBD1. CDR3 length: 15 amino acids. CDR1 MDHEN and CDR2 SYDVKM come from the germline V gene. J lost 4 bases, V lost 5 bases, and 6 bases had no gene match. In nucleotides, the CDR3 is TGTGCCAGCAGTACCCGGACAGGGTTCACCGGGGAGCTGTTTTTT. This encodes CASSTRTGFTGELFF.

This clone was picked up one time. The CDR3 region is CASSRLPNQPQHF. CDR3 sequence (DNA): TGTGCCAGCAGCAGACTGCCGAATCAGCCCCAGCATTTT. V is TRBV5-6 and J is TRBJ1-5; D is unresolved. From germline, CDR1 is SGHDT and CDR2 YYEEEE. This CDR3 has 13 residues. V was trimmed by 4 bases and J by 4 bases, leaving 9 bases between them.

A single count supports this clone. V usage is TRBV28 and J usage is TRBJ2-1; 11 nucleotides agree with TRBD2. This CDR3 is 16 amino acids long. In germline, CDR1 is MDHEN, CDR2 SYDVKM. J was trimmed by 8 bases and V by 6 bases; bases with no gene match: 12. CDR3 sequence reads: CASRQSSGRFGDEQFF. CDR3 sequence (DNA): TGTGCCAGCAGACAATCTAGCGGGAGGTTTGGGGATGAGCAGTTCTTC.

This clone was seen only once. The rearrangement uses TRBV5-4 and TRBJ2-6, with TRBD1 identical over 10 bases. The germline V gene has CDR1 SGHNT and CDR2 YYREEE (reference sequence). The CDR3 covers 16 residues. Trimming at V came to 3 bases and at J to 8 bases, leaving 8 bases not matched to a gene. CDR3 region: CASSYDRGPASNVLTF. In DNA, the CDR3 is TGTGCCAGCAGCTATGACAGGGGGCCAGCATCCAACGTCCTGACTTTC.